The 21 T cell receptor delta chains presented below share a single source sample, sequenced in a study of γδ T cells in repeated Plasmodium falciparum infection. TCRdb reanalyzed the multiplex PCR reads using CATT. The repertoire holds 50,000 to 55,000 delta-chain clones, with roughly 2% as singletons. Bulk repertoires came from Vgamma9/Vdelta2+ or Vdelta2-negative gammadelta T cells flow-sorted from PBMC. Input material: gamma-delta T cells from blood. The receptors here all came from a pool of human donors (malaria-infected and uninfected, not separated).

This clone was detected many times. The chain uses TRDV2 and TRDJ1; D is undetermined. Germline values: CDR1 GEAIGNYY, CDR2 EKD. This CDR3 region has 22 residues. The V end was cut by 0 bases, the J end by 3 bases, with 34 bases between. CDR3 amino acids: CACDTALVSVVVRDYRADKLIF. CDR3 nucleotide sequence: TGTGCCTGTGACACCGCTTTGGTCTCAGTGGTCGTGAGGGACTATAGAGCCGATAAACTCATCTTT.

A note on this clone: For this DNA, TCRdb reports the protein of a much larger clone, which diverges at residue 16, most likely from a read error; the protein presented here is translated directly from the DNA. The chain carries TRDV2 and TRDJ1; TRDD3 matches 9 bases. No J segment appears in TCRdb, so it was assigned here by matching the sequence to germline. Germline V gives CDR1 GEAIGNYY, CDR2 EKD. Trimming took 6 bases from V and 0 from J; bases not matched to a gene: 28. This CDR3 comprises 22 residues. The CDR3 spells CACPRNREGGYNHPLHTDKLIF. The CDR3, as DNA: TGTGCCTGTCCCCGTAATCGGGAAGGGGGATACAACCACCCACTGCACACCGATAAACTCATCTTT.

This clone was detected many times. This sequence is one base from a far larger clone and is likely a read error. J is TRDJ1 and V is TRDV1; 12 bases align to TRDD3. Losses at the gene ends were 5 bases for V and 3 bases for J; bases not matched to a gene: 22. Germline V CDR1 and CDR2: TSWWSYY, QGS. The CDR3 loop spans 21 amino acids. The CDR3 here is CALGKFLWGIRGVIYADKLIF. The DNA of the CDR3 is TGTGCTCTTGGGAAGTTCCTCTGGGGGATACGCGGGGTTATTTACGCCGATAAACTCATCTTT.

This clone has just a few counts. It is likely a read error: a sequence one base away is far more abundant. This sample also contains other DNA sequences that code for the same CDR3. The chain uses TRDV1 and TRDJ1; D tentatively reads TRDD2 or TRDD3 (8 bases each). TCRdb gives no J gene; it was assigned here by matching the DNA to germline. Trimming cost V 3 bases and J 8 bases, with 37 bases left between them. The CDR3 consists of 21 residues. Germline-derived CDR1 and CDR2 are TSWWSYY and QGS. The CDR3 spells CALGEHTPSLPTRDTPIKLIF. CDR3 coding DNA: TGTGCTCTTGGGGAGCACACGCCGAGTCTTCCTACGAGGGATACGCCTATCAAACTCATCTTT.

There are a few counts of this clone. It is likely a read error: a sequence one base away is far more abundant. Distinct nucleotide sequences in the sample also encode this CDR3. The V gene is TRDV1, the J gene TRDJ1, with 8 bases matching TRDD3. TCRdb leaves out the J gene; it was filled in here by matching the DNA to germline. The CDR3 totals 21 residues. The germline V gene has CDR1 TSWWSYY and CDR2 QGS. CDR3 DNA: TGTGCCCTTGGGGAACTGCCCACCCACTGGGGGCCACCAGGGTACACCGATAAACTCATCTTT. It codes for CALGELPTHWGPPGYTDKLIF.

This clone is deemed medium-sized (0.01 to 0.1%). V and J are TRDV2 and TRDJ1; possibly TRDD3 for D (6 bases). The ends were cut back, 0 bases at V and 3 bases at J, with 10 bases in the middle. The CDR3 extends over 14 amino acids. The V gene's germline CDR1 is GEAIGNYY and CDR2 EKD. The CDR3 here is CACDTVGGPDKLIF. The CDR3 bases are TGTGCCTGTGACACCGTTGGGGGCCCCGATAAACTCATCTTT.

The sample holds a few counts of this clone. The TCRdb record carries a much larger clone's protein, which differs from this DNA's translation at residue 18; a read error is the likely cause, and the protein listed here is the DNA translation. V usage is TRDV1 and J usage is TRDJ1, with TRDD3 matching 10 bases. The J gene, left out of TCRdb, was set here by checking the DNA against germline. V lost 2 bases to trimming and J lost 7 bases; unmatched junction nucleotides: 28. Germline-derived CDR1 and CDR2 are TSWWSYY and QGS. This CDR3 is 22 amino acids long. DNA for the CDR3: TGTGCTCTTGGGGAAGGGGCCTTCCTCTCTACTACTGGGGGATTTTACCTCGGTAAACTCATCTTT. Its protein product is CALGEGAFLSTTGGFYLGKLIF.

Of note for this clone: A far more abundant clone sits one base away, making this likely a read error. This sample includes further DNA sequences coding for the same CDR3. The V call is TRDV2, the J call TRDJ1, with 12 bases fitting TRDD3. CDR1 is GEAIGNYY, CDR2 EKD, per germline. J lost 0 bases, V lost 1 base, and 14 bases had no gene match. This CDR3 spans 20 amino acids. For the CDR3, the DNA is TGTGCCTGTGACACGATATTGCTGGGGGATACGCGGGCTTACACCGATAAACTCATCTTT. Protein: CACDTILLGDTRAYTDKLIF.

The sample holds a few counts of this clone. TCRdb pairs this DNA with a much larger clone's protein that differs at residue 18, likely a read error; the protein shown was translated from the DNA. A V gene of TRDV1 was called, but no J gene was assigned; the D call of TRDD3 is as the table states it, not checked on the DNA. The germline CDR1 and CDR2 sequences are TSWWSYY and QGS. The CDR3 has 20 amino acids. CDR3 in amino acids: CALGARPFLGDIRDTDKPIF. The CDR3, as DNA: TGTGCTCTTGGGGCAAGACCCTTTCTGGGGGATATTCGGGACACCGATAAACCCATCTTT.

This clone was detected many times. It is likely a read error: a sequence one base away is far more abundant. This sample includes further DNA sequences coding for the same CDR3. The chain combines TRDV3 with TRDJ1; D might be TRDD2 (5 bases). This CDR3 is 17 amino acids long. Germline CDR1 is TVYSNPD and CDR2 is GDNSRS (reference sequence). V gave up 4 bases and J gave up 0 bases, with 24 bases separating them. The CDR3 here is CASTSSRLHTHTDKLIF. The CDR3 DNA follows: TGTGCCTCTACCTCTTCCCGGCTTCACACCCACACCGATAAACTCATCTTT.

As concerns this clone: TCRdb has a much larger clone's protein, which differs at residue 9 from the translation of this DNA, likely because of a read error; what is shown is the protein translated from the DNA. This chain uses TRDV2 with TRDJ3, with 8 positions matching TRDD3. TCRdb supplies no J gene; here it was assigned by aligning the nucleotide sequence to germline. Germline-derived CDR1 and CDR2 are GEAIGNYY and EKD. The CDR3 has 21 amino acids. The V gene end was trimmed by 3 bases and the J gene end by 0 bases; junction bases not matched to a gene: 15. As DNA, the CDR3 is TGTGCCTGTGACGCGGACTGGGGGGTACCTTACAGCTCCTGGGACACCCGACAGATGTTTTTC. The encoded protein is CACDADWGVPYSSWDTRQMFF.

This clone has at least ten counts. The V gene is TRDV1, the J gene TRDJ1, with 10 bases fitting TRDD3. No J gene is reported in TCRdb; it was inferred here by comparing the DNA with germline. Germline V gene data show CDR1 as TSWWSYY and CDR2 as QGS. CDR3 length: 19 residues. J lost 0 bases, V lost 0 bases, and 10 bases had no gene match. CDR3 DNA sequence: TGTGCTCTTGGGGAACTTTTTAGGGGGGATACGCTTAACACCGATAAACTCATCTTT. Translating it yields CALGELFRGDTLNTDKLIF.

At least ten counts were recorded for this clone. The gene calls are TRAV23/DV6 and TRDJ1; tentatively, D is TRDD3 (6 bases). This CDR3 contains 16 residues. Germline values: CDR1 NTAFDY, CDR2 IRPDVSE (reference sequence). V was cut by 1 base and J by 6 bases, with 22 bases left in between. In DNA, the CDR3 is TGTGCAGCAAGCCGTGGGTGGGGGTACGTCGGGAATAAACTCATCTTT. Protein sequence: CAASRGWGYVGNKLIF. Together with reference TRAV23/DV6 and TRDJ1, the CDR3 gives the full variable domain: QQQVKQSPQSLIVQKGGISIINCAYENTAFDYFPWYQQFPGKGPALLIAIRPDVSEKKEGRFTISFNKSAKQFSLHIMDSQPGDSATYFCAASRGWGYVGNKLIFGKGTRVTVEP.

In regard to this clone: TCRdb lists the protein of a much larger clone for this DNA, which differs at residue 17, so this is likely a read error; the protein given here is translated from the DNA itself. The V call is TRDV1, the J call TRDJ1, with TRDD3 matching 12 bases. No J gene is reported in TCRdb; it was inferred here by comparing the DNA with germline. Germline CDR1 TSWWSYY, CDR2 QGS. The CDR3 has 21 residues. The chain's CDR3 is CALGSCLPYWGIPRYTVKLIF. The CDR3 nucleotides read TGTGCTCTTGGGTCCTGCCTGCCGTACTGGGGGATACCACGTTACACCGTTAAACTCATCTTT.

The sample holds a few counts of this clone. It differs at one base from a far larger clone, so likely a read error. In the same sample, other DNA sequences code for this CDR3. The V gene is TRAV38-2/DV8, but the J gene lacks a call; the table's D call TRDD3 went unverified against the DNA. Germline V lookup: CDR1 TSESDYY, CDR2 QEAYKQQN. The CDR3 spans 24 residues. The CDR3 region has the DNA TGTGCTTATAGGAGCTTCGAATACTTCCAAGCTACGTACTGGGGGATACCGGCCACCGATAAACTAATCTTT. This gives the protein CAYRSFEYFQATYWGIPATDKLIF.

This clone occurred a few times. The protein given by TCRdb reflects a much larger clone and differs at residue 9 from this DNA's translation, likely from a read error; the protein shown is the DNA's translation. The rearrangement links TRAV38-2/DV8 to TRDJ1, with no clear D. TCRdb supplies no J gene; here it was assigned by aligning the nucleotide sequence to germline. The germline gives CDR1 TSESDYY, CDR2 QEAYKQQN. Trimming removed 1 base at V and 0 bases at J, with 28 bases between. CDR3 length equals 21 residues. The CDR3 DNA follows: TGTGCTTATAGGAGCTCCGCTTTACGCCTCTGTACATCCAGCTACACCGATAAACTCATCTTT. Protein product: CAYRSSALRLCTSSYTDKLIF.

In this sample, this clone turned up a few times. TCRdb lists the protein of a much larger clone for this DNA, which differs at residue 9, so this is likely a read error; the protein given here is translated from the DNA itself. The chain links TRDV1 to TRDJ1; 11 bases align to TRDD3. TCRdb does not report a J gene; here it was assigned by matching the DNA to germline references. After removal of 0 bases from V and 4 bases from J, the junction contained 16 bases not matched to a gene. Germline CDR1 is TSWWSYY and CDR2 is QGS. The CDR3 contains 20 residues. The CDR3 sequence: CALGELEPCWGIPRIDKLIF. The CDR3 region has the DNA TGTGCTCTTGGGGAACTAGAACCGTGCTGGGGGATACCTCGTATCGATAAACTCATCTTT.

This clone has only a few counts. A far more abundant clone sits one base away, making this likely a read error. The identical CDR3 is also encoded by other nucleotide sequences in the sample. V and J are TRDV1 and TRDJ1; 12 nucleotides line up with TRDD3. TCRdb offers no J gene call, so here the DNA was matched to germline to obtain one. Looked up from germline, CDR1 is TSWWSYY and CDR2 is QGS. The CDR3 runs to 22 residues. J was trimmed by 0 bases and V by 0 bases; bases with no gene match: 17. CDR3 in amino acids: CALGELLYQYWGIPSYTDKLIF. DNA of the CDR3: TGTGCTCTTGGGGAACTCCTATACCAGTACTGGGGGATACCCTCGTACACCGATAAACTCATCTTT.

Details on this clone: A far larger clone is only one base removed, so a read error is likely. This specimen includes other DNA sequences encoding the same CDR3. V is TRDV2 and J is TRDJ1; TRDD3 might be the D (6 bases). Trimming shortened V by 0 bases and J by 6 bases, and 10 bases separated the two germline ends. The CDR3 covers 13 residues. Germline loops: CDR1 GEAIGNYY, CDR2 EKD. For the CDR3, the DNA is TGTGCCTGTGACACCGTAGGGGATCATAAACTCATCTTT. Its protein product is CACDTVGDHKLIF.

Worth noting for this clone: The protein held in TCRdb is that of a much larger clone and does not match this DNA's translation at residue 15, likely because of a read error; the protein shown is translated from the DNA. The CDR3 DNA reads TGTGCTCTTGGGGAACTTTTGAGAGGAGCTACTTTACTGGGGAATTACTGGGGGTTCACCGATAAACTCATCTTT. Its protein product is CALGELLRGATLLGNYWGFTDKLIF. The J gene is TRDJ1, the V gene TRDV1; 8 bases fit TRDD3. The J gene comes from matching the DNA to germline here; TCRdb lacks it. CDR1 is TSWWSYY and CDR2 is QGS in the germline V gene. V lost 0 bases and J lost 1; bases outside the gene matches: 31. This CDR3 contains 25 residues.

Of note for this clone: The translation of this DNA and the TCRdb protein of a much larger clone differ at residue 8, probably owing to a read error; the protein shown here is translated from the DNA. This chain joins TRDV2 and TRDJ1; D unresolved. CDR3 size: 13 residues. Trimming left V 0 bases short and J 4 bases short, with 8 bases between. Looked up from germline, CDR1 is GEAIGNYY and CDR2 is EKD. The DNA for the CDR3 is TGTGCCTGTGACACCGTACGCTGCGATAAACTCATCTTT. Protein: CACDTVRCDKLIF.